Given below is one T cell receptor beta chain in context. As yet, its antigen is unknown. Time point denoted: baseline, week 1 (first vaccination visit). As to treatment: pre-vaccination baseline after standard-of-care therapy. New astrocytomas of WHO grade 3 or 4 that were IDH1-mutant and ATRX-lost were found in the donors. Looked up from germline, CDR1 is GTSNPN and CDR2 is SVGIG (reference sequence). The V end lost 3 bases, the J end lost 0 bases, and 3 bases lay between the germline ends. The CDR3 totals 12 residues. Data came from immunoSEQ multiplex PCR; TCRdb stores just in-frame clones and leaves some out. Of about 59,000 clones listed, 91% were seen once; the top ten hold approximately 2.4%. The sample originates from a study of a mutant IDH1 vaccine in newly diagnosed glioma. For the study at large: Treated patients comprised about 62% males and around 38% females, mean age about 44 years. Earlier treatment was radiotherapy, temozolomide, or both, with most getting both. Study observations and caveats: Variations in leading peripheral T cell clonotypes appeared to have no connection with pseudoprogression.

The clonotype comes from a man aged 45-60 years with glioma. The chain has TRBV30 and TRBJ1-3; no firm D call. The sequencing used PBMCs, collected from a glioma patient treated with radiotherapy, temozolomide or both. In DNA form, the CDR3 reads TGTGCCTGGAGCGGCTCTGGAAACACCATATATTTT. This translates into CAWSGSGNTIYF.